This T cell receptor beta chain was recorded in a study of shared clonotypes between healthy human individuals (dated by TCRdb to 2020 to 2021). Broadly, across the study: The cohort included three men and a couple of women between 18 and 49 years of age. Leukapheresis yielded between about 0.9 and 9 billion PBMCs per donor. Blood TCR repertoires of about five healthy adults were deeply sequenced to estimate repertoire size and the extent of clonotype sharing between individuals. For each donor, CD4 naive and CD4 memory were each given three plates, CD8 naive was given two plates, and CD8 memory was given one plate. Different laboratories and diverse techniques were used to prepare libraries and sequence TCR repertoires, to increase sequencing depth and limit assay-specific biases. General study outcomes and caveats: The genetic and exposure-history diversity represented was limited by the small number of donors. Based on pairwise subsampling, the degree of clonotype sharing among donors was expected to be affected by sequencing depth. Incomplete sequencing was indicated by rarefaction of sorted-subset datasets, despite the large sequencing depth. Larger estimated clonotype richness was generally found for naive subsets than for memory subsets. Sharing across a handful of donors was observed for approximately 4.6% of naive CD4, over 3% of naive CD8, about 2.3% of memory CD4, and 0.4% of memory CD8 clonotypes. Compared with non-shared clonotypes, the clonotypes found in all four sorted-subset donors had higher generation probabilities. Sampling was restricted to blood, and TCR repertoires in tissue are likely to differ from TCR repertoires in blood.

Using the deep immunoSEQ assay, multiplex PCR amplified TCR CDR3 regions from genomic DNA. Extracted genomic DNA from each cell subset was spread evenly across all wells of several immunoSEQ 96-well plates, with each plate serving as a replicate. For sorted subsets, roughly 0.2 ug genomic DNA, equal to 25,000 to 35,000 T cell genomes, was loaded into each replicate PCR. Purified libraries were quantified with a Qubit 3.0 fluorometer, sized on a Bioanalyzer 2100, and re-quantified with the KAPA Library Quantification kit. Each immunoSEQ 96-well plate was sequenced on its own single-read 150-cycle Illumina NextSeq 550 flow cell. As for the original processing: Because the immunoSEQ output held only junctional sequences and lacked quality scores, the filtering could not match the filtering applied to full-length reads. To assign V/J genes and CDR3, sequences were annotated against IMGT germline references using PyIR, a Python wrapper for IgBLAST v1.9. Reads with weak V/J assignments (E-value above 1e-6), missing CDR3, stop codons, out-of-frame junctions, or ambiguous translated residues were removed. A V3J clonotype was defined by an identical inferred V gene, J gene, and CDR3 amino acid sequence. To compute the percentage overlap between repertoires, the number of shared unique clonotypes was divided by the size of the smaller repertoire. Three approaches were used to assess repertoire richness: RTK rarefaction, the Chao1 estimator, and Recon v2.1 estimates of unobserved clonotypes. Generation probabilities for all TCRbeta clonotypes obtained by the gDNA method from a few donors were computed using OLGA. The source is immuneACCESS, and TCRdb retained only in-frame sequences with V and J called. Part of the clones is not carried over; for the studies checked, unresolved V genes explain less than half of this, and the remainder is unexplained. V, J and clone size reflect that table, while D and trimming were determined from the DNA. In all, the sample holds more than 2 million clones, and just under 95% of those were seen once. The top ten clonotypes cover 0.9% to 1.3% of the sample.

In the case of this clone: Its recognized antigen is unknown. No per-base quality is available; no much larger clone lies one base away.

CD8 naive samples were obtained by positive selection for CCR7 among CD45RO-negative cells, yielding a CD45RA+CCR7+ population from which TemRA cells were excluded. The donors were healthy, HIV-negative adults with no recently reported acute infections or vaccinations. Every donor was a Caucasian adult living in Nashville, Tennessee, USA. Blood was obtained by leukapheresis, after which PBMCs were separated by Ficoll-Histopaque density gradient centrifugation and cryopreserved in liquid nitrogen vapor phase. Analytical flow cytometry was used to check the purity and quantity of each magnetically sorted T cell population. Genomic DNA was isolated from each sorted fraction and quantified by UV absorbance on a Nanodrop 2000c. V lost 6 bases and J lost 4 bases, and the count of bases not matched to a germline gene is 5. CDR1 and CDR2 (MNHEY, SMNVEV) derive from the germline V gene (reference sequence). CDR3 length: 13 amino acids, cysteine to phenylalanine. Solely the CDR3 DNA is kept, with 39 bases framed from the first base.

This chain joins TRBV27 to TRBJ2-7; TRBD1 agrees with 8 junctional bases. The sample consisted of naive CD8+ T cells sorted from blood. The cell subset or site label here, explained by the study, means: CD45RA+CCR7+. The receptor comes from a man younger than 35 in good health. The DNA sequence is TGTGCCAGCAGAGGGACAGGACTGTACGAGCAGTACTTC. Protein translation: CASRGTGLYEQYF.